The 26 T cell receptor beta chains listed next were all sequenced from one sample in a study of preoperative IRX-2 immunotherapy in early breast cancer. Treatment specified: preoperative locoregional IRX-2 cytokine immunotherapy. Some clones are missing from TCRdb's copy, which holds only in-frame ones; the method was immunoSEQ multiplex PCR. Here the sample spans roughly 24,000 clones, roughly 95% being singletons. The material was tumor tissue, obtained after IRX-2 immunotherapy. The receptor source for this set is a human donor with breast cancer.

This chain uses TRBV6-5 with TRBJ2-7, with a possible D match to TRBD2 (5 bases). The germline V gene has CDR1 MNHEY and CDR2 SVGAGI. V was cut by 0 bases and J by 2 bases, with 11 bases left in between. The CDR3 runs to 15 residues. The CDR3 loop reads CASSYSKDSTYEQYF. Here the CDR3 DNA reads TGTGCCAGCAGTTACTCGAAGGACTCCACCTACGAGCAGTACTTC.

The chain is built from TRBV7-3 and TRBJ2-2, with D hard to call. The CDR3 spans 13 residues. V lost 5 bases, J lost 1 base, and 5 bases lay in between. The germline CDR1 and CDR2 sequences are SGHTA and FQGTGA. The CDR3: CASSGMNTGELFF. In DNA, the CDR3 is TGTGCCAGCAGCGGGATGAACACCGGGGAGCTGTTTTTT.

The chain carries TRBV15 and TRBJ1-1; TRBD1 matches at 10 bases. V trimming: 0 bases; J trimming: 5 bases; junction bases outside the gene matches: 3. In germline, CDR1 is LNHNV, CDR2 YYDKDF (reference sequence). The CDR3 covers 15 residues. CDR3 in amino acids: CATSRDWGQGTEAFF. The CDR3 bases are TGTGCCACCAGCAGAGATTGGGGACAGGGGACTGAAGCTTTCTTT.

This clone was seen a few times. CDR3 residues: CASVVGQETQYF. CDR3 bases: TGCGCCAGCGTAGTTGGCCAAGAGACCCAGTACTTC. This rearrangement joins TRBV10-1 to TRBJ2-5; D is uncertain. V lost 8 bases and J lost 1, with 8 bases in between. Germline V lookup: CDR1 WNHNN, CDR2 SYGVQD (reference sequence). The CDR3 is 12 amino acids.

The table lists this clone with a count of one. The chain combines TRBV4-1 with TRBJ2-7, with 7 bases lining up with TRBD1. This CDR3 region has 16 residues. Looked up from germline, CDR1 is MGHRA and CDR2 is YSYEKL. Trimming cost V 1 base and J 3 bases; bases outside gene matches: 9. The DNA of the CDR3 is TGCGCCAGCAGCCAAGTGGCCGGGACAGATTACTACGAGCAGTACTTC. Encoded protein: CASSQVAGTDYYEQYF.

In DNA form, the CDR3 reads TGTGCCAGCAGTTACTCGTTCGGGGGGCCTTACGAGCAGTACTTC. This sequence encodes CASSYSFGGPYEQYF. This chain joins TRBV6-5 and TRBJ2-7; tentatively, D is TRBD2 (7 bases). Germline V gene lookup returns CDR1 MNHEY and CDR2 SVGAGI. The length of the CDR3 is 15 residues. V was cut by 0 bases and J by 4 bases, with 13 bases left in between.

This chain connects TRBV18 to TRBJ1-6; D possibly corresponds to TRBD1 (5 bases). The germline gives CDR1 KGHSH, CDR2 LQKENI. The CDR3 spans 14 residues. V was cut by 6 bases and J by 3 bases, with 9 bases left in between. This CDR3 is CASSQDSYNSPLHF. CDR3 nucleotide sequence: TGTGCCAGCTCCCAAGACAGCTATAATTCACCCCTCCACTTT.

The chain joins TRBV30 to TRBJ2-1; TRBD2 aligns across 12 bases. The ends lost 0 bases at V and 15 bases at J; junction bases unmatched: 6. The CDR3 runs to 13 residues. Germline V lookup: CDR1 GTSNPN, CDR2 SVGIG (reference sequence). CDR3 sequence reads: CAWSVNLAGGWFF. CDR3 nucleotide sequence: TGTGCCTGGAGTGTTAATCTAGCGGGAGGGTGGTTCTTC.

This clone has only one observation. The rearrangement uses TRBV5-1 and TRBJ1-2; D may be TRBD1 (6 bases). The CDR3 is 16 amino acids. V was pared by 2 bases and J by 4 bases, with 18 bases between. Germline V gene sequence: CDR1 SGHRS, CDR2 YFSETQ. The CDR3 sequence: CASSLQEWGGLYGYTF. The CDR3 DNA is TGCGCCAGCAGCTTACAGGAGTGGGGGGGGCTCTATGGCTACACCTTC.

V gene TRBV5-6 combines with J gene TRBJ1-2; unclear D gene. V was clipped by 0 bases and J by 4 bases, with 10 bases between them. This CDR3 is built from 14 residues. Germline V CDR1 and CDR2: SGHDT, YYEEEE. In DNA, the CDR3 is TGTGCCAGCAGCTTGGCATGGGCACCCTATGGCTACACCTTC. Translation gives CASSLAWAPYGYTF.

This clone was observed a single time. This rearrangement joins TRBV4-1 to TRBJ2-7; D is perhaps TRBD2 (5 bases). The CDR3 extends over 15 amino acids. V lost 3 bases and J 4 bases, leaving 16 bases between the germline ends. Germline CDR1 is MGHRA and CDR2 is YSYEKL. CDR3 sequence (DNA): TGCGCCAGCAGCCAGTACAGCGGACGGATTTACGAGCAGTACTTC. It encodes CASSQYSGRIYEQYF.

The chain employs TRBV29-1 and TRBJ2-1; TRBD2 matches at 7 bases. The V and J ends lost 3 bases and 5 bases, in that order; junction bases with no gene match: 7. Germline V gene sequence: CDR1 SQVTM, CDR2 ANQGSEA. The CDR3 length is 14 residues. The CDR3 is CSVEGSGVHNEQFF. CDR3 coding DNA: TGCAGCGTTGAGGGGAGCGGGGTTCACAATGAGCAGTTCTTC.

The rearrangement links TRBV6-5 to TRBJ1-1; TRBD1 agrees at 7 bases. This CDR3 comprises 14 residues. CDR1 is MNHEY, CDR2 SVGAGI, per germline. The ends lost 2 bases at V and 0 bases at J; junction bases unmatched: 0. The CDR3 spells CASSYGTVNTEAFF. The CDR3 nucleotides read TGTGCCAGCAGTTACGGGACAGTGAACACTGAAGCTTTCTTT.

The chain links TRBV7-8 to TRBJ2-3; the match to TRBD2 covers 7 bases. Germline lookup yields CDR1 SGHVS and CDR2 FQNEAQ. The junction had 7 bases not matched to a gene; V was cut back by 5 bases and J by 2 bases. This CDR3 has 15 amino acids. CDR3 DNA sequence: TGTGCCAGCAGCCCTCTACTAGCGAACACAGATACGCAGTATTTT. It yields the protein CASSPLLANTDTQYF.

The CDR3 spells CASSHLSSGKNTGELFF. For the CDR3, the DNA is TGTGCCAGTAGTCATCTCTCTAGCGGGAAAAACACCGGGGAGCTGTTTTTT. This sequence joins TRBV19 and TRBJ2-2, with TRBD2 matching 9 bases. Looked up from germline, CDR1 is LNHDA and CDR2 is SQIVND (reference sequence). The CDR3 is made up of 17 amino acids. Trimming removed 5 bases from V and 2 bases from J; junction bases left unmatched: 9.

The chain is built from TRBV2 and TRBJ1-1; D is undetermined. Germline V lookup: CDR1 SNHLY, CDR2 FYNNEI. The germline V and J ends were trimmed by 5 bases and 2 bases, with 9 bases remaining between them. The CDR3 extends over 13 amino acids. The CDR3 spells CASSHQVNTEAFF. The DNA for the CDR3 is TGTGCCAGCAGTCATCAGGTAAACACTGAAGCTTTCTTT.

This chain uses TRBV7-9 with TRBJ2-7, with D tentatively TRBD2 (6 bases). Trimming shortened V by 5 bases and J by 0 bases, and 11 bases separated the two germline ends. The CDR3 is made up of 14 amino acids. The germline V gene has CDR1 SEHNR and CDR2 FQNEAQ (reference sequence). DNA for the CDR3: TGTGCCAGCAGCCTTAGCGGCAACTCCTACGAGCAGTACTTC. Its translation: CASSLSGNSYEQYF.

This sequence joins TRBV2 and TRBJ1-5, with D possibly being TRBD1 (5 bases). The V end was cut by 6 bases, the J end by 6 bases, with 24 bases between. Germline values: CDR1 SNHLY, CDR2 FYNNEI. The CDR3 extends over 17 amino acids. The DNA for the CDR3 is TGTGCCAGCAGCCTACCCGCGGGGAACAGGAGGGGTCAGCCCCAGCATTTT. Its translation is CASSLPAGNRRGQPQHF.

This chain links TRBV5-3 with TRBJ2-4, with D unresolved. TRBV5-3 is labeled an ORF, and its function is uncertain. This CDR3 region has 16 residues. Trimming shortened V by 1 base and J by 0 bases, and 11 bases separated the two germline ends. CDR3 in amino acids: CARSLTRIIAKNIQYF. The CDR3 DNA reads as TGTGCCAGAAGCTTGACAAGGATTATAGCCAAAAACATTCAGTACTTC.

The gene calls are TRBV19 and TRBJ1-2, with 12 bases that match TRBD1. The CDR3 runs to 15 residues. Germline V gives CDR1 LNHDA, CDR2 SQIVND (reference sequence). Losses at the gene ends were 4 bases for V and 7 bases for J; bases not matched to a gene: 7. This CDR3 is CASSNQGTGGSGYTF. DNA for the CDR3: TGTGCCAGTAGTAATCAAGGGACAGGGGGCTCTGGCTACACCTTC.

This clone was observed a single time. CDR3 amino acids: CASSHLDRASGYTF. The CDR3 bases are TGTGCCAGCAGCCATCTAGACAGGGCCAGTGGCTACACCTTC. The chain uses TRBV14 and TRBJ1-2; 7 nucleotides match TRBD1. This CDR3 contains 14 residues. Germline V gene sequence: CDR1 SGHDN, CDR2 FVKESK. V lost 3 bases and J lost 7; bases outside the gene matches: 8.

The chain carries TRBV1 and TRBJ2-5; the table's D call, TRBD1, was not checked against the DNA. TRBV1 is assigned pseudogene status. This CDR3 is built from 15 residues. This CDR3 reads CTSSQRQGAPETQYF. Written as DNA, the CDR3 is TGCACCAGCAGCCAACGACAGGGGGCCCCAGAGACCCAGTACTTC.

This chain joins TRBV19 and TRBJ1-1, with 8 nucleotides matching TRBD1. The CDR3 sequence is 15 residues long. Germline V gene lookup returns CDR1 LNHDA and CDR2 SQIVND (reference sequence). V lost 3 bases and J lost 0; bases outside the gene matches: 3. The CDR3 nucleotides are TGTGCCAGTAGTATCCCGGGACAGGTGAACACTGAAGCTTTCTTT. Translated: CASSIPGQVNTEAFF.

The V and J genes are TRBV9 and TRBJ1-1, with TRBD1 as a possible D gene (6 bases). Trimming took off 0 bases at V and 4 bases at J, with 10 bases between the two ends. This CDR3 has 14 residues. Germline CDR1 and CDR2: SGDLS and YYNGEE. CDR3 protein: CASSVGWGATEAFF. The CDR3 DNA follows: TGTGCCAGCAGCGTAGGGTGGGGGGCCACTGAAGCTTTCTTT. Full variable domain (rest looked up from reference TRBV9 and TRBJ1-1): DSGVTQTPKHLITATGQRVTLRCSPRSGDLSVYWYQQSLDQGLQFLIQYYNGEERAKGNILERFSAQQFPDLHSELNLSSLELGDSALYFCASSVGWGATEAFFGQGTRLTVV.

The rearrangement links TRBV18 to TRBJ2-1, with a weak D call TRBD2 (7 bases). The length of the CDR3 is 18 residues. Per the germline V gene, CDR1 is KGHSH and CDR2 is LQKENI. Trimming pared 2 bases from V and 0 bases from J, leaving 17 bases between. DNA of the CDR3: TGTGCCAGCTCACCAACGAAAAGGGGGGGAAGCTCCTACAATGAGCAGTTCTTC. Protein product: CASSPTKRGGSSYNEQFF.

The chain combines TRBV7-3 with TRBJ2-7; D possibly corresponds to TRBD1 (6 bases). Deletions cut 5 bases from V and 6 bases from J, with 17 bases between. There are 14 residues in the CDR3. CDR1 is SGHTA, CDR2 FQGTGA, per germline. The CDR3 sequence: CASSHRQEKGEQYF. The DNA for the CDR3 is TGTGCCAGCAGCCACAGACAGGAAAAGGGCGAGCAGTACTTC. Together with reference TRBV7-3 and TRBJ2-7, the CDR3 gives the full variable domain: GAGVSQTPSNKVTEKGKYVELRCDPISGHTALYWYRQSLGQGPEFLIYFQGTGAADDSGLPNDRFFAVRPEGSVSTLKIQRTERGDSAVYLCASSHRQEKGEQYFGPGTRLTVT.